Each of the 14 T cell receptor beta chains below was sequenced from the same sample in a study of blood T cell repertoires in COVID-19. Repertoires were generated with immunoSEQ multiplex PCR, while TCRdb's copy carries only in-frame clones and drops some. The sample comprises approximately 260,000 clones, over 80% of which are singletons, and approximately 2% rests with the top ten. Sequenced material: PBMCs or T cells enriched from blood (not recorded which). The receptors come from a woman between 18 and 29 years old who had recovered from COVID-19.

In DNA, the CDR3 is TGTGCCAGTAGTATGGAGGTAGAAGCTTTCTTT. Translated, it gives CASSMEVEAFF. The J gene is TRBJ1-1, the V gene TRBV19; D remains unclear. This CDR3 region has 11 residues. CDR1 and CDR2 from the germline V gene are LNHDA and SQIVND (reference sequence). V lost 3 bases, J lost 8 bases, and 7 bases lay in between.

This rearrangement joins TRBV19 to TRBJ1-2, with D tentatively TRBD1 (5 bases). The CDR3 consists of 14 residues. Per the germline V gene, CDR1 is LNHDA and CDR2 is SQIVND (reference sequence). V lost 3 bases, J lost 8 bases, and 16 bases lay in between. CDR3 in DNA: TGTGCCAGTAGTATCCCCGCCCCAGGGCGCGGCTACACCTTC. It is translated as CASSIPAPGRGYTF. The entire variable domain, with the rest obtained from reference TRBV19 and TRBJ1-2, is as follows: DGGITQSPKYLFRKEGQNVTLSCEQNLNHDAMYWYRQDPGQGLRLIYYSQIVNDFQKGDIAEGYSVSREKKESFPLTVTSAQKNPTAFYLCASSIPAPGRGYTFGSGTRLTVV.

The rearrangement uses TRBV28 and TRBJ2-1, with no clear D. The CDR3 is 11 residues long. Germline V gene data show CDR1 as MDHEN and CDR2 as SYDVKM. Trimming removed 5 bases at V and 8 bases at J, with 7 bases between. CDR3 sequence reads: CASSPFYEQFF. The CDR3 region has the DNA TGTGCCAGCAGTCCCTTTTATGAGCAGTTCTTC.

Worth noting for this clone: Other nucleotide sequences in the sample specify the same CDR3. The CDR3 reads CASSGGLNEKLFF. In nucleotides, the CDR3 is TGTGCCAGCAGCGGGGGACTTAATGAAAAACTGTTTTTT. This rearrangement joins TRBV7-9 to TRBJ1-4; tentative D call: TRBD1 (5 bases). Looked up from germline, CDR1 is SEHNR and CDR2 is FQNEAQ (reference sequence). V lost 5 bases and J lost 4, with 8 bases in between. The CDR3 covers 13 residues.

The CDR3 spells CASSLAQGRNQPQHF. CDR3 DNA sequence: TGTGCCAGCAGCTTAGCACAGGGACGCAATCAGCCCCAGCATTTT. The genes are TRBV7-2 and TRBJ1-5; weak D call: TRBD1 (6 bases). Germline CDR1 SGHTA, CDR2 FQGNSA. Trimming took off 0 bases at V and 2 bases at J, with 8 bases between the two ends. The length of the CDR3 is 15 residues. The full variable domain, with the rest looked up from reference TRBV7-2 and TRBJ1-5, is GAGVSQSPSNKVTEKGKDVELRCDPISGHTALYWYRQSLGQGLEFLIYFQGNSAPDKSGLPSDRFSAERTGGSVSTLTIQRTQQEDSAVYLCASSLAQGRNQPQHFGDGTRLSIL.

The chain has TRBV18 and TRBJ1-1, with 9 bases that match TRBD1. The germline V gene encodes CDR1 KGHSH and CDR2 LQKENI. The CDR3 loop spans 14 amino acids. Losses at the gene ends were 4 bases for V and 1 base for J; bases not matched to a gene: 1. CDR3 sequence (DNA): TGTGCCAGCTCACGGACAGGGGAGAACACTGAAGCTTTCTTT. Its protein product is CASSRTGENTEAFF.

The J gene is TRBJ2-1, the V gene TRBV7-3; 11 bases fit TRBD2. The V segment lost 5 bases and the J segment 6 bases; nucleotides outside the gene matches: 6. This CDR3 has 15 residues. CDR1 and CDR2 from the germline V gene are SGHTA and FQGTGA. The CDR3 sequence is CASSRSSGRPNEQFF. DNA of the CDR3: TGTGCCAGCAGCCGTTCTAGCGGGAGGCCCAATGAGCAGTTCTTC.

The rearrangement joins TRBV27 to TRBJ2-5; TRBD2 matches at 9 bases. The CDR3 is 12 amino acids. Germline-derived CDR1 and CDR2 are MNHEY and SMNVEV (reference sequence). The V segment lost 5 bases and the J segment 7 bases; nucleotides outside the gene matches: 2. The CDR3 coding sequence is TGTGCCAGCAGTCGCGGGGGGGGGACCCAGTACTTC. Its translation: CASSRGGGTQYF.

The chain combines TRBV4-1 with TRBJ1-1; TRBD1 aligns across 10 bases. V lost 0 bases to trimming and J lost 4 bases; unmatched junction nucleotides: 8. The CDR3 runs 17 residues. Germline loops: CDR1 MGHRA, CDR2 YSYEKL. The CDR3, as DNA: TGCGCCAGCAGCCAAGAATCGACAGGGGGCCCGGGCACTGAAGCTTTCTTT. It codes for CASSQESTGGPGTEAFF.

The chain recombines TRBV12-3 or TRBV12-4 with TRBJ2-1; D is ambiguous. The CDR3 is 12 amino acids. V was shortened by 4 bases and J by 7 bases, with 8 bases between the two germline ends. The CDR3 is CASSSDLNEQFF. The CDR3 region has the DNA TGTGCCAGCAGTTCCGACTTGAATGAGCAGTTCTTC.

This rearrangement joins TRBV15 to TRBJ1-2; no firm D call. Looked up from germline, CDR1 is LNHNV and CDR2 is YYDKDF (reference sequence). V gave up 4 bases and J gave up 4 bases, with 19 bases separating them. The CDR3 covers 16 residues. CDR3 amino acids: CATSKTLETPSYGYTF. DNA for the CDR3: TGTGCCACCAGCAAAACCCTGGAGACTCCAAGCTATGGCTACACCTTC.

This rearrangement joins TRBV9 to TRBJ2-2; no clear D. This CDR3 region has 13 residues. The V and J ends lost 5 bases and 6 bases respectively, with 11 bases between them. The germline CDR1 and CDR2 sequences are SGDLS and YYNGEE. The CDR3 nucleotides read TGTGCCAGCAGTTCGCCGACTGCCGGGGAGCTGTTTTTT. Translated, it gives CASSSPTAGELFF.

CDR3 sequence (DNA): TGTGCCAGTAGTAGTCTCCGGGACAGCAGCTTGAACACTGAAGCTTTCTTT. Translation: CASSSLRDSSLNTEAFF. The chain couples TRBV19 to TRBJ1-1, with TRBD1 matching over 7 bases. This CDR3 contains 17 residues. CDR1 and CDR2 from the germline V gene are LNHDA and SQIVND (reference sequence). The ends lost 4 bases at V and 0 bases at J; junction bases unmatched: 11.

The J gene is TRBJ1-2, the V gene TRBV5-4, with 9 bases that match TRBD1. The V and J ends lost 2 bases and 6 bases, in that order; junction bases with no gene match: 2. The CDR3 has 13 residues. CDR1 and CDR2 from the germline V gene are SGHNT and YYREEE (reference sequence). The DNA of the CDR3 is TGTGCCAGCAGCTTAGGGACAGGGAATGGCTACACCTTC. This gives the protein CASSLGTGNGYTF. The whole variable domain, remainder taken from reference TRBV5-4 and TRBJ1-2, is ETGVTQSPTHLIKTRGQQVTLRCSSQSGHNTVSWYQQALGQGPQFIFQYYREEENGRGNFPPRFSGLQFPNYSSELNVNALELDDSALYLCASSLGTGNGYTFGSGTRLTVV.